The T cell receptor (beta chain) under discussion was sequenced for a study of blood T cell repertoires in COVID-19. Whole-study context: Acute and convalescent COVID-19 samples came from the United States, Italy and Spain.

The CDR3 totals 16 residues. V gave up 1 base and J gave up 2 bases, with 12 bases separating them. Germline CDR1 reads MGHRA; CDR2 reads YSYEKL. This clone has more than one count but fewer than ten. The authors' processing: Amplification of reference gene primers provided the estimated nucleated cell counts. Clones were sequenced by immunoSEQ multiplex PCR, and TCRdb holds only the in-frame ones, with some missing. Clone size and V and J calls were adopted from that table, with D and trimming inferred from the DNA. The table includes under 75,000 clones, 80% to 85% detected once. The specimen was peripheral blood. The chain links TRBV4-1 to TRBJ1-5; the D is unclear. This sequence was found in a man aged 55 to 70 with COVID-19, enrolled during active disease. The DNA for the CDR3 is TGCGCCAGCAGCCAAGGCGGCCTTTTTGGCAATCAGCCCCAGCATTTT. As protein: CASSQGGLFGNQPQHF.